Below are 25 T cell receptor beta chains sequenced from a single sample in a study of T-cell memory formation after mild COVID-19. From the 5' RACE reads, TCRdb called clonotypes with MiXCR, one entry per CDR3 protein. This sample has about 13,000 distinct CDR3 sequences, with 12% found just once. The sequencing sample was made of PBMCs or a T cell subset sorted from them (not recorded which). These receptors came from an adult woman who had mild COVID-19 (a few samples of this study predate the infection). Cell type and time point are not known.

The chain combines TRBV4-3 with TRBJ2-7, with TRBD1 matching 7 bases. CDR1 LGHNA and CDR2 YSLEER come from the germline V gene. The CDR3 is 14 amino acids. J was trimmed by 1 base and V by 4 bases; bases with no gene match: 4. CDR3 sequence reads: CASSRDRLSYEQYF. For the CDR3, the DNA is TGCGCCAGCAGCCGGGACAGACTTTCCTACGAGCAGTACTTC.

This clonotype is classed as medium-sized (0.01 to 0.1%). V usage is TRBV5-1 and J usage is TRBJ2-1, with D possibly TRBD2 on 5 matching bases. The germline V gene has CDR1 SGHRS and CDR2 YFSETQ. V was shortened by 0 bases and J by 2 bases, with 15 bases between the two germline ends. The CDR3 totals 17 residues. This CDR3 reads CASSLDSGEITYNEQFF. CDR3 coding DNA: TGCGCCAGCAGCTTGGATTCCGGGGAGATCACCTACAATGAGCAGTTCTTC.

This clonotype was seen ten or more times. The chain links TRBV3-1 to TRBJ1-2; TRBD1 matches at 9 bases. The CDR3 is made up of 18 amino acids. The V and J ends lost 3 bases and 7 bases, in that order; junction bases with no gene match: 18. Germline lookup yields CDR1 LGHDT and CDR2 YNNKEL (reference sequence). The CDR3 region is CASSHELPGTGSMSGYTF. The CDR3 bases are TGTGCCAGCAGCCATGAGCTGCCCGGGACAGGGTCAATGAGTGGCTACACCTTC.

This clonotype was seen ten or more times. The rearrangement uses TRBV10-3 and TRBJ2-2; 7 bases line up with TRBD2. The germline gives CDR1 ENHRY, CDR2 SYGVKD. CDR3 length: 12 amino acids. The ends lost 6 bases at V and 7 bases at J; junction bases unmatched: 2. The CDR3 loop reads CAIRASGGELFF. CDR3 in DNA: TGTGCCATCAGGGCTAGCGGCGGGGAGCTGTTTTTT.

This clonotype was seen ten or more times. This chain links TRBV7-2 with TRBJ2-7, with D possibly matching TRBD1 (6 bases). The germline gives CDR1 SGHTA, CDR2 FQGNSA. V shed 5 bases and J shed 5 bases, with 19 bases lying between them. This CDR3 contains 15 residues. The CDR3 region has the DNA TGTGCCAGCAGCGCCCGGGGACACCCAAAAGACGAGCAGTACTTC. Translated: CASSARGHPKDEQYF.

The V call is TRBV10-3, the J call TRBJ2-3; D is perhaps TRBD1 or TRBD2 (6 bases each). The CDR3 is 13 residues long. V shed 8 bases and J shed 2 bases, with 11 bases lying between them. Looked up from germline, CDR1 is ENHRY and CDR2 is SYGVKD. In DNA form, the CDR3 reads TGTGCCATCCTGGGGGGCCCCACAGATACGCAGTATTTT. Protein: CAILGGPTDTQYF.

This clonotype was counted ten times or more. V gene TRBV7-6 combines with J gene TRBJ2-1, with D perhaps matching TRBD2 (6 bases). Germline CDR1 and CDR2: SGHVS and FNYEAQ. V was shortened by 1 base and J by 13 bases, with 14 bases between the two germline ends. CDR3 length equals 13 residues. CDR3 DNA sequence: TGTGCCAGCAGCTTAGGGGGGGAATTGGGTCAGTTCTTC. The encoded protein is CASSLGGELGQFF. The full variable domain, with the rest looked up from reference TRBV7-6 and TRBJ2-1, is GAGVSQSPRYKVTKRGQDVALRCDPISGHVSLYWYRQALGQGPEFLTYFNYEAQQDKSGLPNDRFSAERPEGSISTLTIQRTEQRDSAMYRCASSLGGELGQFFGPGTRLTVL.

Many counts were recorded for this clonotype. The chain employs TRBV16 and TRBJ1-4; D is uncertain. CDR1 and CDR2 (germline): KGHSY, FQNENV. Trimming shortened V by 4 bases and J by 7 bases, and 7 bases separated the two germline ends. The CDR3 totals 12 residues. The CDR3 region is CASSPWGEKLFF. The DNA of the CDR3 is TGTGCCAGCAGCCCCTGGGGTGAAAAACTGTTTTTT.

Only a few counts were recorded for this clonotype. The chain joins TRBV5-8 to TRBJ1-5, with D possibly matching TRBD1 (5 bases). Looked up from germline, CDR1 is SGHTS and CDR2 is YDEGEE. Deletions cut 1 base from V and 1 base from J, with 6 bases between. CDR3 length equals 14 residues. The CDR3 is CASSLSGSNQPQHF. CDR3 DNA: TGTGCCAGCAGCTTGTCAGGGAGCAATCAGCCCCAGCATTTT.

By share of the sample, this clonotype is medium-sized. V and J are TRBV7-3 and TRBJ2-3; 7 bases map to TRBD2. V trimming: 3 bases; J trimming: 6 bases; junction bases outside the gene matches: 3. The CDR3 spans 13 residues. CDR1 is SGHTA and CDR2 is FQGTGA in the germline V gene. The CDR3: CASSFLSGDTQYF. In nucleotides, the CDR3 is TGTGCCAGCAGCTTCCTTAGCGGGGATACGCAGTATTTT.

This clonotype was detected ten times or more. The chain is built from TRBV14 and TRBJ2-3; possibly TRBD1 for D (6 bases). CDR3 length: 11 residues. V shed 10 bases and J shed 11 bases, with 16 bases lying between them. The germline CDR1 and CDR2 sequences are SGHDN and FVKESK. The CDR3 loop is CATVYRDGQYF. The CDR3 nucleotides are TGTGCCACCGTTTACAGGGATGGGCAGTATTTT.

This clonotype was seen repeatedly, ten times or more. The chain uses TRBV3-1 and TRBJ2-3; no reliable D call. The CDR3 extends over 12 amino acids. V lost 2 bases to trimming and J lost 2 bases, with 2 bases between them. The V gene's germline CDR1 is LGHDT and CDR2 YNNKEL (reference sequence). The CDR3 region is CASSQPTDTQYF. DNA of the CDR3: TGTGCCAGCAGCCAACCCACAGATACGCAGTATTTT.

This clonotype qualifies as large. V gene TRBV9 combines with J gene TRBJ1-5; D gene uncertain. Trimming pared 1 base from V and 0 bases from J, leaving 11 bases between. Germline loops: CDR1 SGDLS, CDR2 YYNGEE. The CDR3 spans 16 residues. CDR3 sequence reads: CASSVPLPYSNQPQHF. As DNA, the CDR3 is TGTGCCAGCAGCGTACCCCTCCCTTATAGCAATCAGCCCCAGCATTTT. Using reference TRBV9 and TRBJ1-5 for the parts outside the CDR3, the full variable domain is DSGVTQTPKHLITATGQRVTLRCSPRSGDLSVYWYQQSLDQGLQFLIQYYNGEERAKGNILERFSAQQFPDLHSELNLSSLELGDSALYFCASSVPLPYSNQPQHFGDGTRLSIL.

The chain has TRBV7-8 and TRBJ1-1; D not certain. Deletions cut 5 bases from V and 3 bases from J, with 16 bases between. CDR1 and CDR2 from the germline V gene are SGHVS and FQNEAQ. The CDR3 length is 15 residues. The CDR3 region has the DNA TGTGCCAGCAGCCGCACATTAGAGAGGGACACTGAAGCTTTCTTT. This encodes CASSRTLERDTEAFF.

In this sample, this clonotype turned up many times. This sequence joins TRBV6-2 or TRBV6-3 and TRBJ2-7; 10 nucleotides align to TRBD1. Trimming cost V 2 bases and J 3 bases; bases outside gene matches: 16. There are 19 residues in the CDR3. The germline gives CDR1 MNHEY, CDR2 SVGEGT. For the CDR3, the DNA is TGTGCCAGCAGTTACACCTACCTAACCGGGACAGGGGTGATCTACGAGCAGTACTTC. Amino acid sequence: CASSYTYLTGTGVIYEQYF.

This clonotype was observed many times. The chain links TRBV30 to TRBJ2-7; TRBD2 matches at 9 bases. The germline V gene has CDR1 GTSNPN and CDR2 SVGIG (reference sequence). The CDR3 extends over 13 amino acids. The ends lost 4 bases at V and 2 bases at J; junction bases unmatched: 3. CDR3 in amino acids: CAWTSGAAYEQYF. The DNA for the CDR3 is TGTGCCTGGACTAGCGGGGCAGCCTACGAGCAGTACTTC.

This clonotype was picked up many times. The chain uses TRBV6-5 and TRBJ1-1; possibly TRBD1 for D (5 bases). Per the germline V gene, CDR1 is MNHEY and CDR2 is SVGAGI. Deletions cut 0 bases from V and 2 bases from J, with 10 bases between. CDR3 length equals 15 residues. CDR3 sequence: CASSYSGQGNTEAFF. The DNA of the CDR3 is TGTGCCAGCAGTTACTCGGGCCAGGGAAACACTGAAGCTTTCTTT.

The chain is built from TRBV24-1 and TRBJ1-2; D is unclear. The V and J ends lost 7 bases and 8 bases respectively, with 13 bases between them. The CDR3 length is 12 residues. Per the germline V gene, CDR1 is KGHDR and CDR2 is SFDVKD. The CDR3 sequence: CATSGRAGGYTF. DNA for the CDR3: TGTGCCACCAGCGGCCGCGCGGGGGGCTACACCTTC.

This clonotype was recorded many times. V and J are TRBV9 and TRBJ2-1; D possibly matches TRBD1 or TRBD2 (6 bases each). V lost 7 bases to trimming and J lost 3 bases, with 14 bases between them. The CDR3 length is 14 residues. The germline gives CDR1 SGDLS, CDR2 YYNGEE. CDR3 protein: CASALGGFYNEQFF. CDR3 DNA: TGTGCCAGCGCGCTAGGGGGGTTCTACAATGAGCAGTTCTTC.

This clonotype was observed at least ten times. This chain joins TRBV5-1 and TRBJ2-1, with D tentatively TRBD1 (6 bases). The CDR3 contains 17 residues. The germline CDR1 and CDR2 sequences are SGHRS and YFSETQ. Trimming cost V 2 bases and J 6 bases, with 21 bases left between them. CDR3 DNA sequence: TGCGCCAGCAGCTTTGGCGGCTTGAAGGACAGAGCCAATGAGCAGTTCTTC. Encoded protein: CASSFGGLKDRANEQFF.

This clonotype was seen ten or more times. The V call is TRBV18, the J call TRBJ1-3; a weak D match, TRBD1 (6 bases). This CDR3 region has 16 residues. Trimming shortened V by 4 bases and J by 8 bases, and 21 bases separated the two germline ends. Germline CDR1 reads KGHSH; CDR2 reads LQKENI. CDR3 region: CASSRQGTGDVDTIYF. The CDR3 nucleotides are TGTGCCAGCTCACGGCAGGGGACCGGGGATGTGGACACCATATATTTT.

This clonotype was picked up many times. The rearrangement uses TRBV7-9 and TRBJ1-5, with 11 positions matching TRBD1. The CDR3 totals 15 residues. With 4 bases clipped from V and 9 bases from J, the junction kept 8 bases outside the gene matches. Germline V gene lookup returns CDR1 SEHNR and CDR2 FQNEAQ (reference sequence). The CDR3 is CASSYDGTGGSPQHF. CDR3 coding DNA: TGTGCCAGCAGCTACGACGGGACAGGGGGTTCGCCCCAGCATTTT.

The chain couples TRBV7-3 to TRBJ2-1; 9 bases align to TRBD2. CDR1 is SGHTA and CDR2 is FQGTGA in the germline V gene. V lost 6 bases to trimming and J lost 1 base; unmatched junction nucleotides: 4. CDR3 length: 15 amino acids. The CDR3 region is CASRQAGGSYNEQFF. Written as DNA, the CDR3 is TGTGCCAGCAGACAAGCGGGGGGTTCCTACAATGAGCAGTTCTTC.

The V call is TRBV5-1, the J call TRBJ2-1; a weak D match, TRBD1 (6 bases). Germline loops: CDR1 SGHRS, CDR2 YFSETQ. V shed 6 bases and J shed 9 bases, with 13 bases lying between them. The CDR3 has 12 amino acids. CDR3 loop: CASMLGASEQFF. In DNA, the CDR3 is TGCGCCAGCATGTTGGGGGCGAGTGAGCAGTTCTTC.

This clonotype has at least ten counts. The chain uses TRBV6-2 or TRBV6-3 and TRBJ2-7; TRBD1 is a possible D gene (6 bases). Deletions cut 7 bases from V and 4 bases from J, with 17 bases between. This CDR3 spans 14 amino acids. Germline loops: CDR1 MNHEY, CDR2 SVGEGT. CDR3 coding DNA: TGTGCCAGCACGGCCGGGACACTTATTTACGAGCAGTACTTC. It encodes CASTAGTLIYEQYF.